Here is one T cell receptor (beta chain) with its context. What it binds is unknown. This CDR3 region has 15 residues. Germline V CDR1 and CDR2: MNHNY, SVGAGI (reference sequence). V lost 4 bases and J 3 bases, leaving 14 bases between the germline ends. The sample comes from a study of cytomegalovirus exposure and HLA in healthy donors. In the study overall: The 95 to 150 validation repertoires and the roughly 680 first-cohort repertoires shared a platform, a later analysis reported. Study-wide findings and caveats: Listed as cytomegalovirus-associated were 150 to 200 TCR beta chains. A later analysis found first-cohort TCR clusters tended to co-occur in the approximately 110 validation repertoires.

From the 120-subject validation cohort, which was separate from the roughly 670-subject first cohort, the donors were drawn. Method: immunoSEQ multiplex PCR; TCRdb's copy keeps in-frame clones and lacks some. The sample includes 160,000 or so clones, about 85% of them seen just once. Sequenced: PBMCs. This TCR derives from a man aged 25 to 40 in good health and CMV-seropositive. The chain uses TRBV6-6 and TRBJ2-3; D might be TRBD2 (6 bases). CDR3 bases: TGTGCCAGCAGTTGGTTAGCGGTGGGGACAGATACGCAGTATTTT. Encoded protein: CASSWLAVGTDTQYF.